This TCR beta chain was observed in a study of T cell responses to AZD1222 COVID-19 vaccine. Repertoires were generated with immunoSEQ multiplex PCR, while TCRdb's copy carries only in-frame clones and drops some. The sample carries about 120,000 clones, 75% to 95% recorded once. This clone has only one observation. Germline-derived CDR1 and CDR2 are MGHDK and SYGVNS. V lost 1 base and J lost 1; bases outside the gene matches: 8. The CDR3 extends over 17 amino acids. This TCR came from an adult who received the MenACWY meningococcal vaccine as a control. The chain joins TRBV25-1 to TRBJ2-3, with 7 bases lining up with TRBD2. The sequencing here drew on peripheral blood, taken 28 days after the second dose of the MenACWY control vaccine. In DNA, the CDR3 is TGTGCCAGCAGTGAATCACGGGGGGACGGTGGCACAGATACGCAGTATTTT. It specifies CASSESRGDGGTDTQYF.